This T cell receptor beta chain was found in a study of blood T cell repertoires in COVID-19. Study background: Acute and convalescent COVID-19 samples came from the United States, Italy and Spain. T cells, B-cell-depleted T cells, or PBMCs provided the cDNA or gDNA that served as material.

In the study's own analysis: How many nucleated cells were present was estimated from reference gene primer amplification. The table came from immunoSEQ multiplex PCR; TCRdb's copy has only in-frame clones and leaves some out. V and J calls plus clone size are reproduced from that table; the DNA served to infer D and trimming. The profile shows fewer than 250,000 clones, roughly 90% of them singletons. The ends lost 5 bases at V and 9 bases at J; junction bases unmatched: 9. CDR3 length equals 14 residues. Looked up from germline, CDR1 is MNHNY and CDR2 is SVGAGI (reference sequence). This sequence joins TRBV6-6 and TRBJ1-4; TRBD1 aligns across 7 bases. What was sequenced was peripheral blood. This clonotype originated in a woman between 50 and 59 years old with acute or convalescent COVID-19. The CDR3 DNA follows: TGTGCCAGCAGTCAAGACAGGGTAGTTAAAAAACTGTTTTTT. This gives the protein CASSQDRVVKKLFF.